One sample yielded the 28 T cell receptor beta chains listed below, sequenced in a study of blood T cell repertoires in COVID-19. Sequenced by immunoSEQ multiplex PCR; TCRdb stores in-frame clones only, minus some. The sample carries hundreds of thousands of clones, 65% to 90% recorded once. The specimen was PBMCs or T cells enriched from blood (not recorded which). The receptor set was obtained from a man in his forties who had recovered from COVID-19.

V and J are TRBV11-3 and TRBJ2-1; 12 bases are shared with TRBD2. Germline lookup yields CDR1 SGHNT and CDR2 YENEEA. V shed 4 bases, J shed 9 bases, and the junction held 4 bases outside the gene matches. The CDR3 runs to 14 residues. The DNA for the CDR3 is TGTGCCAGCAGCTCTAGCGGGGGGGCCGCTGAGCAGTTCTTC. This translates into CASSSSGGAAEQFF.

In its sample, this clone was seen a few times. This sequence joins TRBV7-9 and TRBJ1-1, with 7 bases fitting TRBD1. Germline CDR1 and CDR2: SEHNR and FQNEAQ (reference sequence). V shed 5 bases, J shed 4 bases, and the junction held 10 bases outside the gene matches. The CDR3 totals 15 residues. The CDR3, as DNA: TGTGCCAGCAGCCTCCGGACAGGTAGGGGCACTGAAGCTTTCTTT. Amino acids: CASSLRTGRGTEAFF.

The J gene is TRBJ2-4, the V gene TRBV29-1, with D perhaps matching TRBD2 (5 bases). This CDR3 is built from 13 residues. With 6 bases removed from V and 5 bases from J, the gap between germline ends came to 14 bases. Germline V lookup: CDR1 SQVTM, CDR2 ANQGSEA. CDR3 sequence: CSVRTGGQNIQYF. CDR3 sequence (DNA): TGCAGCGTCAGGACCGGAGGCCAAAACATTCAGTACTTC.

The CDR3 nucleotides are TGTGCCAGCAGCCAAGAGGTTCGACAGAGTGAAGCTTTCTTT. This translates into CASSQEVRQSEAFF. The J gene is TRBJ1-1, the V gene TRBV14, with D maybe TRBD1 (5 bases). Germline-derived CDR1 and CDR2 are SGHDN and FVKESK. The CDR3 is 14 residues long. The V end was cut by 0 bases, the J end by 7 bases, with 12 bases between. Looking up the rest from reference TRBV14 and TRBJ1-1 gives the full variable domain: EAGVTQFPSHSVIEKGQTVTLRCDPISGHDNLYWYRRVMGKEIKFLLHFVKESKQDESGMPNNRFLAERTGGTYSTLKVQPAELEDSGVYFCASSQEVRQSEAFFGQGTRLTVV.

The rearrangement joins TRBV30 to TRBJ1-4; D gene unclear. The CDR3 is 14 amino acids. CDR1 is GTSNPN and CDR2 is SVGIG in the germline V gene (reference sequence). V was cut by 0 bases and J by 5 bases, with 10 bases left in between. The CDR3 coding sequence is TGTGCCTGGAGTGTACGGGGTGGGAATGAAAAACTGTTTTTT. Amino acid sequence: CAWSVRGGNEKLFF.

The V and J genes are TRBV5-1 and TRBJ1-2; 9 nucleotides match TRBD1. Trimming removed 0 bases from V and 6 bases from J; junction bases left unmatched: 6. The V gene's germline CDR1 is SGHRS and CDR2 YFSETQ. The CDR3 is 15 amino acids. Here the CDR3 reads CASSLALTGGDGYTF. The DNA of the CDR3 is TGCGCCAGCAGCTTGGCCCTAACAGGGGGCGATGGCTACACCTTC. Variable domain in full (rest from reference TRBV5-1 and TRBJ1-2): KAGVTQTPRYLIKTRGQQVTLSCSPISGHRSVSWYQQTPGQGLQFLFEYFSETQRNKGNFPGRFSGRQFSNSRSEMNVSTLELGDSALYLCASSLALTGGDGYTFGSGTRLTVV.

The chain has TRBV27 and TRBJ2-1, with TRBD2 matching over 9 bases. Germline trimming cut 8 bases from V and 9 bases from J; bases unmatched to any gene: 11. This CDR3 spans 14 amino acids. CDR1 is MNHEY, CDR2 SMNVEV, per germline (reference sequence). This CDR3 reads CASAWGGGAGEQFF. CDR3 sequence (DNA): TGTGCCAGCGCGTGGGGCGGGGGGGCCGGTGAGCAGTTCTTC.

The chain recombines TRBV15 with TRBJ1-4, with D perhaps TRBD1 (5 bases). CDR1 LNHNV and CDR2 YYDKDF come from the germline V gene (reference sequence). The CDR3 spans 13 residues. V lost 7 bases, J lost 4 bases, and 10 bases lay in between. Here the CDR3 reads CATNRRFNEKLFF. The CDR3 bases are TGTGCCACCAACAGGCGGTTTAATGAAAAACTGTTTTTT. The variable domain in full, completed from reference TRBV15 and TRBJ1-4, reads DAMVIQNPRYQVTQFGKPVTLSCSQTLNHNVMYWYQQKSSQAPKLLFHYYDKDFNNEADTPDNFQSRRPNTSFCFLDIRSPGLGDTAMYLCATNRRFNEKLFFGSGTQLSVL.

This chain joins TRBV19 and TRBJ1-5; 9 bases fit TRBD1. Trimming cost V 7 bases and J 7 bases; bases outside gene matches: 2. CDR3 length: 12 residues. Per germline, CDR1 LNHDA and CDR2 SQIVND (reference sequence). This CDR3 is CASNTGGQPQHF. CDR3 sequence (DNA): TGTGCCAGTAACACAGGGGGCCAGCCCCAGCATTTT.

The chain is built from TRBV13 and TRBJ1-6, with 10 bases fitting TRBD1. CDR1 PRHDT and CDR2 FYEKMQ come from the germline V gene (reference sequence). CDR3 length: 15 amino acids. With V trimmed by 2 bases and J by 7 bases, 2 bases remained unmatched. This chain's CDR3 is CASSLRTGGNSPLHF. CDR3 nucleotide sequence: TGTGCCAGCAGCTTACGGACAGGGGGGAATTCACCCCTCCACTTT.

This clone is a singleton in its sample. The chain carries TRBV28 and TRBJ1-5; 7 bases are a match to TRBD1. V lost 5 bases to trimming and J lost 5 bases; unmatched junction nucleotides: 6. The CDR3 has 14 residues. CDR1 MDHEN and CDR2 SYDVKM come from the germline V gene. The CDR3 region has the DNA TGTGCCAGCAGTAAGACAGGGTACCATCAGCCCCAGCATTTT. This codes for CASSKTGYHQPQHF.

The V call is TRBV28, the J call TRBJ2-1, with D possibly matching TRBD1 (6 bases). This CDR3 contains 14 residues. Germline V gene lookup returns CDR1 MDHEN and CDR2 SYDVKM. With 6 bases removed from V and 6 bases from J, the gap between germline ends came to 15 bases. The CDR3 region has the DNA TGTGCCAGCAGAACGCACCGACAGGCCAATGAGCAGTTCTTC. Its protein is CASRTHRQANEQFF.

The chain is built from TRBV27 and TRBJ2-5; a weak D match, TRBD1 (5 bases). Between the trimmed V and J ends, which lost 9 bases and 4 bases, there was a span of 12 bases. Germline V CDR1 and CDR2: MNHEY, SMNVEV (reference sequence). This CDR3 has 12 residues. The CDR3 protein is CASRGSLETQYF. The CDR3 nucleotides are TGTGCCAGTAGGGGCAGTCTAGAGACCCAGTACTTC.

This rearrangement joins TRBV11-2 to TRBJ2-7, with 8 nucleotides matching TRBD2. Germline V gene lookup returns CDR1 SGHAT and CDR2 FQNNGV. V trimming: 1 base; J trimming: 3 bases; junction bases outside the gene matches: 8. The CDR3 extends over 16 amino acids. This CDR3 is CASSLVATSGYYEQYF. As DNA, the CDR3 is TGTGCCAGCAGCTTAGTGGCAACTAGCGGATACTACGAGCAGTACTTC.

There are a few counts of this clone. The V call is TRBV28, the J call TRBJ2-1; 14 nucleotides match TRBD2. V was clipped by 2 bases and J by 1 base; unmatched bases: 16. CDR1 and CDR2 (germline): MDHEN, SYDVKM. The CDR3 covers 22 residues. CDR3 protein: CASSLGYLGTSGSVSSYNEQFF. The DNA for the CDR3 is TGTGCCAGCAGTTTAGGGTACCTCGGGACTAGCGGGAGTGTTAGTTCCTACAATGAGCAGTTCTTC.

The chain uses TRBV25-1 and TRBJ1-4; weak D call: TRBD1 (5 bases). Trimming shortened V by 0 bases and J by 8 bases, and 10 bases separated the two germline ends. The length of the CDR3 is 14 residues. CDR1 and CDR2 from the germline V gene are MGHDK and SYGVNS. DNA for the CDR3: TGTGCCAGCAGTGAATACGGGGGTGGGGAAAAACTGTTTTTT. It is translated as CASSEYGGGEKLFF.

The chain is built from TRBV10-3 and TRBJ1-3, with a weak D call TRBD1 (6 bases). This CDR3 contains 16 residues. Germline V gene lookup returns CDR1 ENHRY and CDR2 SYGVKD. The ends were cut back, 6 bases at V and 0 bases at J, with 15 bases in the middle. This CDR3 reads CAISPTGSTSGNTIYF. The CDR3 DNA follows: TGTGCCATCAGCCCCACAGGGTCCACCTCTGGAAACACCATATATTTT.

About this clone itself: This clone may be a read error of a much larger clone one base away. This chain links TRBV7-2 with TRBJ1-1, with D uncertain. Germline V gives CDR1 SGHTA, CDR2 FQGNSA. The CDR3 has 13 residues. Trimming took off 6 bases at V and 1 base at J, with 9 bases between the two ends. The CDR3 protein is CASSPGENTEAFF. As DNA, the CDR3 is TGTGCCAGCAGTCCCGGGGAGAACACTGAAGCTTTCTTT.

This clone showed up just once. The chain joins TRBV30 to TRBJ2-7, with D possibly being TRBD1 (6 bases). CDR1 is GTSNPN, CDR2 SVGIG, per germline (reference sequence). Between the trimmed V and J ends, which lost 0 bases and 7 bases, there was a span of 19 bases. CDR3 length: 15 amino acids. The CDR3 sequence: CAWSVSPRGIWEQYF. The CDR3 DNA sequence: TGTGCCTGGAGTGTATCGCCCAGGGGCATTTGGGAGCAGTACTTC.

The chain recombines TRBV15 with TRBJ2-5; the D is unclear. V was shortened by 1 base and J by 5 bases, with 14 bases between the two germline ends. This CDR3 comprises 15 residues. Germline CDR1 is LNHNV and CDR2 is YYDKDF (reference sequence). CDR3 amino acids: CATSRARNAWETQYF. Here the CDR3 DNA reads TGTGCCACCAGCAGAGCCAGAAACGCCTGGGAGACCCAGTACTTC.

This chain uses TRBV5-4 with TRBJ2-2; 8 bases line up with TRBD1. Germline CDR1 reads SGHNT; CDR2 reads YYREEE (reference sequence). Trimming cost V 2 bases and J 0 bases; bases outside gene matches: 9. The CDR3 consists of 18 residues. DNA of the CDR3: TGTGCCAGCAGCTTCGACAGGGGATCCCCTACGAACACCGGGGAGCTGTTTTTT. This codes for CASSFDRGSPTNTGELFF.

The chain's CDR3 is CASRDRSSSGNTIYF. The CDR3 bases are TGTGCCAGCAGAGACAGGTCGAGCTCTGGAAACACCATATATTTT. The chain recombines TRBV28 with TRBJ1-3, with D maybe TRBD1 (6 bases). CDR1 is MDHEN, CDR2 SYDVKM, per germline. The length of the CDR3 is 15 residues. Trimming shortened V by 6 bases and J by 0 bases, and 12 bases separated the two germline ends. Full variable domain (remainder filled in from reference TRBV28 and TRBJ1-3): DVKVTQSSRYLVKRTGEKVFLECVQDMDHENMFWYRQDPGLGLRLIYFSYDVKMKEKGDIPEGYSVSREKKERFSLILESASTNQTSMYLCASRDRSSSGNTIYFGEGSWLTVV.

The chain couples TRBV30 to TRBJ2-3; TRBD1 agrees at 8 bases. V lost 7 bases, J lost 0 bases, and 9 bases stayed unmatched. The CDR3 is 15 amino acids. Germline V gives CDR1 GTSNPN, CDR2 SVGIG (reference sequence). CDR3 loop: CASSTGVQSTDTQYF. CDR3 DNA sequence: TGTGCCTCCTCGACAGGGGTTCAAAGCACAGATACGCAGTATTTT.

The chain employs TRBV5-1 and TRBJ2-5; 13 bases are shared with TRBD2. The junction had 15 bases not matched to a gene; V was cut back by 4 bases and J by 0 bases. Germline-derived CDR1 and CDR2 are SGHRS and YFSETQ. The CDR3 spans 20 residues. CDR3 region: CASSVGGGTSGATNQETQYF. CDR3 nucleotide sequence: TGCGCCAGCAGCGTAGGAGGAGGGACTAGCGGGGCTACGAACCAAGAGACCCAGTACTTC.

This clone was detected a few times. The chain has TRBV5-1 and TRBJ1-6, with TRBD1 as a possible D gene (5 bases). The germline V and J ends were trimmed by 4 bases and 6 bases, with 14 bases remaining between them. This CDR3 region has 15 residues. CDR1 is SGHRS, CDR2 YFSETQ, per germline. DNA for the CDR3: TGCGCCAGCAGCCGAAACACAGGAAGTAATTCACCCCTCCACTTT. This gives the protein CASSRNTGSNSPLHF.

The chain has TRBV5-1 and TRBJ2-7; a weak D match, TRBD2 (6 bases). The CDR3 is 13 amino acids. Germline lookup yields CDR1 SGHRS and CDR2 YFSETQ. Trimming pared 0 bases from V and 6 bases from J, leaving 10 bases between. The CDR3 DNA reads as TGCGCCAGCAGCTTGGAACTAGCTGGCGAGCAGTACTTC. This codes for CASSLELAGEQYF.

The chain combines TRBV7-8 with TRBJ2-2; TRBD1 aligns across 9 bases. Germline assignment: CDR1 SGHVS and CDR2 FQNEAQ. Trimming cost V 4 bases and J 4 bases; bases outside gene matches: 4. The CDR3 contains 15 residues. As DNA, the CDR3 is TGTGCCAGCAGCTCTGGGACAGGGAGCACCGGGGAGCTGTTTTTT. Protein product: CASSSGTGSTGELFF.

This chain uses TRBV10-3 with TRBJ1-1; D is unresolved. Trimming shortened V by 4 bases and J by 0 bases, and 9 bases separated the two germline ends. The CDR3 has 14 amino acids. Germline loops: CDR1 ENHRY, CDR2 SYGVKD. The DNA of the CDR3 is TGTGCCATCAGTGGGGCGGGGATGAACACTGAAGCTTTCTTT. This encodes CAISGAGMNTEAFF.